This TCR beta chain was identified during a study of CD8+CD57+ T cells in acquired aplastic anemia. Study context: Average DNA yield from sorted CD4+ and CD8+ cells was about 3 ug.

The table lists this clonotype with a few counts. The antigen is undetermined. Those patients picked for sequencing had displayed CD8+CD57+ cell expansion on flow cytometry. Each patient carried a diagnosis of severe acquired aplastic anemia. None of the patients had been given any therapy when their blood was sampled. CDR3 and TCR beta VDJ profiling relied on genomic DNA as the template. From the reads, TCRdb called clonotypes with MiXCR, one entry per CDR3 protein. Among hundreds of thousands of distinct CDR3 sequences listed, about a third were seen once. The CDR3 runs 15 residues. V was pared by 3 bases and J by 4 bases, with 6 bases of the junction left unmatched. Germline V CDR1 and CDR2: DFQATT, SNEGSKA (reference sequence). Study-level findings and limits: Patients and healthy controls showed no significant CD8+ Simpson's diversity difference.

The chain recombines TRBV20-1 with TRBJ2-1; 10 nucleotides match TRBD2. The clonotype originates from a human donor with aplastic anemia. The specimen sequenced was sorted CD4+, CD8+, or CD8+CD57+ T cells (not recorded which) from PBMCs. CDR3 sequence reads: CSASLSAGGYNEQFF. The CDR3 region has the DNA TGCAGTGCTAGTTTATCAGCGGGGGGGTACAATGAGCAGTTCTTC.